Below are 29 T cell receptor beta chains sequenced from a single sample in a study of T cell repertoires in cytomegalovirus infection. Which antigens these TCRs recognize remains unknown. MiXCR, applied by TCRdb to the reads, yields one record per CDR3 protein. The repertoire has 900,000 to 950,000 distinct CDR3 sequences, roughly 30% of them found once; the top ten carry 10% to 15%. The source material was cultured CD8+ T cells from PBMCs, sampled from culture after CMV antigen stimulation. Source of these receptors: a human donor in good health (CMV status not recorded). Some clones in this sample may be carry-over from other donors' samples.

The V and J genes are TRBV23-1 and TRBJ2-1, with 7 bases fitting TRBD1. TRBV23-1 is placed among ORFs of uncertain function. The CDR3 has 13 residues. With 7 bases clipped from V and 13 bases from J, the junction kept 13 bases outside the gene matches. The CDR3 is CASTSTGVGAQFF. DNA of the CDR3: TGCGCCAGCACCTCAACAGGGGTAGGGGCTCAGTTCTTC.

The J gene is TRBJ1-1, the V gene TRBV12-3 or TRBV12-4; tentative D call: TRBD1 (5 bases). The CDR3 is made up of 15 amino acids. V lost 2 bases and J 4 bases, leaving 14 bases between the germline ends. This chain's CDR3 is CASSLLEGLGTEAFF. CDR3 DNA sequence: TGTGCCAGCAGTTTACTCGAGGGGCTAGGCACTGAAGCTTTCTTT.

This chain connects TRBV29-1 to TRBJ2-6, with no clear D. V was clipped by 5 bases and J by 0 bases, with 5 bases between them. The CDR3 extends over 13 amino acids. Germline loops: CDR1 SQVTM, CDR2 ANQGSEA. This chain's CDR3 is CSVYISGANVLTF. In nucleotides, the CDR3 is TGCAGCGTTTACATCTCTGGGGCCAACGTCCTGACTTTC.

This clonotype came up many times. This chain joins TRBV7-9 and TRBJ2-5, with 7 bases lining up with TRBD2. This CDR3 has 17 amino acids. The trim removed 0 bases at V and 0 bases at J, leaving 7 bases unmatched. Germline CDR1 SEHNR, CDR2 FQNEAQ (reference sequence). CDR3 sequence: CASSLAPGLLYQETQYF. CDR3 in DNA: TGTGCCAGCAGCTTAGCGCCGGGACTATTGTACCAAGAGACCCAGTACTTC.

This clonotype is categorized as medium-sized. The genes are TRBV7-9 and TRBJ2-2; TRBD2 aligns across 10 bases. The J segment lost 4 bases and the V segment lost 7 bases, leaving 6 bases of the junction unmatched. Germline CDR1 is SEHNR and CDR2 is FQNEAQ (reference sequence). The CDR3 extends over 15 amino acids. CDR3 coding DNA: TGTGCCAGCACCCTAGCGGGGGACCTCACCGGGGAGCTGTTTTTT. Translation gives CASTLAGDLTGELFF.

This clonotype has just a few counts. CDR3: CASSQEWGDSNQPQHF. The DNA for the CDR3 is TGCGCCAGCAGCCAAGAGTGGGGGGATAGCAATCAGCCCCAGCATTTT. The genes are TRBV4-1 and TRBJ1-5; D is perhaps TRBD1 (5 bases). The CDR3 contains 16 residues. Germline lookup yields CDR1 MGHRA and CDR2 YSYEKL. V dropped 0 bases and J dropped 0 bases, with 9 bases sitting between them.

This clonotype was recorded a few times. The genes are TRBV6-6 and TRBJ2-7; D may be TRBD1 or TRBD2 (5 bases each). The CDR3 is 14 residues long. Trimming took 6 bases from V and 1 from J, leaving 13 bases between them. Per the germline V gene, CDR1 is MNHNY and CDR2 is SVGAGI (reference sequence). The DNA of the CDR3 is TGTGCCAGCAGGTACAGTGGGGGTTCCTACGAGCAGTACTTC. This codes for CASRYSGGSYEQYF.

This clonotype was detected many times. The V and J genes are TRBV7-2 and TRBJ2-7; 7 positions match TRBD2. The V gene end was trimmed by 3 bases and the J gene end by 2 bases; junction bases not matched to a gene: 1. The germline V gene has CDR1 SGHTA and CDR2 FQGNSA. CDR3 size: 13 residues. The CDR3 protein is CASSFGTTYEQYV. CDR3 sequence (DNA): TGTGCCAGCAGCTTCGGGACTACCTACGAGCAGTACGTC.

The table lists this clonotype with a few counts. V and J are TRBV6-5 and TRBJ1-1; weak D call: TRBD1 (5 bases). Germline values: CDR1 MNHEY, CDR2 SVGAGI. V lost 6 bases and J 4 bases, leaving 12 bases between the germline ends. The CDR3 spans 13 residues. CDR3 loop: CASRSGLATEAFF. CDR3 nucleotides: TGTGCCAGCAGGTCAGGGTTGGCCACTGAAGCTTTCTTT.

Worth noting for this clonotype: A much bigger clone sits one base away, suggesting this may be a read error. The chain has TRBV7-2 and TRBJ2-5, with D possibly matching TRBD1 (7 bases). The CDR3 contains 13 residues. Per the germline V gene, CDR1 is SGHTA and CDR2 is FQGNSA. The CDR3 protein is CVCWRGLKETQYF. CDR3 nucleotide sequence: TGTGTCTGCTGGAGGGGGCTTAAAGAGACCCAGTACTTC.

Regarding this clonotype: A much bigger clone sits one base away, suggesting this may be a read error. CDR3 nucleotide sequence: TGTACCAGCAGCTTACGGTCCAGAAGCATGAACACTGAAGCTTTCTTT. It yields the protein CTSSLRSRSMNTEAFF. This chain joins TRBV7-8 and TRBJ1-1, with D uncertain. The CDR3 spans 16 residues. Germline V gene lookup returns CDR1 SGHVS and CDR2 FQNEAQ.

This clonotype was seen a few times. The chain links TRBV27 to TRBJ2-5; 11 bases line up with TRBD2. Germline trimming cut 11 bases from V and 3 bases from J; bases unmatched to any gene: 2. This CDR3 has 12 residues. Germline values: CDR1 MNHEY, CDR2 SMNVEV (reference sequence). The CDR3 DNA reads TGTGCCTCGGGACTAGCGGAAGAGACCCAGTACTTC. Amino acid sequence: CASGLAEETQYF.

For this clonotype: A read error may explain this, as a much larger clone is one base away. The chain uses TRBV7-6 and TRBJ1-1, with 12 bases identical to TRBD1. The CDR3 consists of 14 residues. Per germline, CDR1 SGHVS and CDR2 FNYEAQ. After removal of 3 bases from V and 13 bases from J, the junction contained 9 bases not matched to a gene. Here the CDR3 reads CASSLGQGAGAVFF. The CDR3 nucleotides are TGTGCCAGCAGCTTGGGACAGGGGGCAGGGGCAGTTTTCTTT.

This clonotype was seen more than once but under ten times. V gene TRBV12-3 or TRBV12-4 combines with J gene TRBJ1-2; 10 bases agree with TRBD1. The CDR3 length is 15 residues. V trimming: 6 bases; J trimming: 8 bases; junction bases outside the gene matches: 12. The CDR3 loop reads CASREKDRGRLGYTF. The CDR3 nucleotides are TGTGCCAGCAGGGAAAAAGACAGGGGGCGCCTAGGCTACACCTTC.

The rearrangement links TRBV20-1 to TRBJ2-7, with 9 bases that match TRBD1. The V segment lost 3 bases and the J segment 3 bases; nucleotides outside the gene matches: 0. This CDR3 region has 12 residues. CDR1 is DFQATT and CDR2 is SNEGSKA in the germline V gene (reference sequence). The CDR3 nucleotides are TGCAGTGCTAGGGGACAGGGCTACGAGCAGTACGTC. It specifies CSARGQGYEQYV.

This clonotype was seen a handful of times. The V and J genes are TRBV7-9 and TRBJ1-1; the match to TRBD1 covers 8 bases. This CDR3 contains 15 residues. Germline CDR1 is SEHNR and CDR2 is FQNEAQ (reference sequence). The ends lost 5 bases at V and 5 bases at J; junction bases unmatched: 10. CDR3 coding DNA: TGTGCCAGCAGCCCAAAGTTGACAGGGGAGACTGAAGCTTTCTTT. Translating gives CASSPKLTGETEAFF.

The chain links TRBV7-2 to TRBJ1-2; D perhaps matches TRBD1 (5 bases). This CDR3 comprises 15 residues. Germline V CDR1 and CDR2: SGHTA, FQGNSA. V dropped 1 base and J dropped 2 bases, with 11 bases sitting between them. The CDR3, as DNA: TGTGCCAGCAGCTTAGGGGGCAGGGCCAACTATGGCTACACCTTC. It codes for CASSLGGRANYGYTF.

This clonotype was counted at least ten times. The chain is built from TRBV7-9 and TRBJ2-3; TRBD2 matches at 7 bases. Germline CDR1 SEHNR, CDR2 FQNEAQ (reference sequence). This CDR3 comprises 17 residues. The V gene end was trimmed by 1 base and the J gene end by 2 bases; junction bases not matched to a gene: 9. CDR3: CASSLDLTGGSTDTQYF. Written as DNA, the CDR3 is TGTGCCAGCAGCTTAGACCTTACGGGGGGTTCCACAGATACGCAGTATTTT.

This clonotype was recorded a few times. The rearrangement uses TRBV27 and TRBJ2-3, with TRBD2 matching 7 bases. V dropped 6 bases and J dropped 1; count of bases not matched to a gene: 10. The germline V gene encodes CDR1 MNHEY and CDR2 SMNVEV (reference sequence). The CDR3 consists of 16 residues. The chain's CDR3 is CASSPSRGDRTDTQYF. DNA for the CDR3: TGTGCCAGCAGCCCCAGCCGGGGGGATCGCACAGATACGCAGTATTTT.

In this sample, this clonotype turned up a few times. DNA of the CDR3: TGTGCCACCAGTGACCCCCAGGGTTCCACCGGGGAGCTGTTTTTT. Residues: CATSDPQGSTGELFF. The chain carries TRBV24-1 and TRBJ2-2; a weak D match, TRBD1 (5 bases). The V gene's germline CDR1 is KGHDR and CDR2 SFDVKD. The CDR3 consists of 15 residues. Trimming removed 4 bases from V and 4 bases from J, with 12 bases in between.

V gene TRBV4-1 combines with J gene TRBJ1-4, with D tentatively TRBD1 (6 bases). V gave up 2 bases and J gave up 6 bases, with 10 bases separating them. The CDR3 is 14 residues long. Germline CDR1 reads MGHRA; CDR2 reads YSYEKL. The CDR3 sequence is CASSQKGVDEKLFF. The CDR3 DNA is TGCGCCAGCAGCCAAAAGGGGGTGGATGAAAAACTGTTTTTT.

The J gene is TRBJ2-1, the V gene TRBV15; TRBD2 agrees at 7 bases. The germline gives CDR1 LNHNV, CDR2 YYDKDF (reference sequence). V shed 2 bases and J 3 bases; nucleotides not matched to a gene: 1. The CDR3 has 14 residues. CDR3 nucleotides: TGTGCCACCAGCAGACTAGCGGACTACAATGAGCAGTTCTTC. This encodes CATSRLADYNEQFF.

V and J are TRBV24-1 and TRBJ2-5, with 9 bases that match TRBD1. The CDR3 contains 15 residues. Per germline, CDR1 KGHDR and CDR2 SFDVKD. The junction had 5 bases not matched to a gene; V was cut back by 4 bases and J by 3 bases. This CDR3 reads CATSEGTGWEETQYF. CDR3 in DNA: TGTGCCACCAGTGAGGGGACAGGGTGGGAAGAGACCCAGTACTTC.

The sample holds a few counts of this clonotype. V usage is TRBV4-1 and J usage is TRBJ2-2; no definite D call. The CDR3 extends over 11 amino acids. Germline V CDR1 and CDR2: MGHRA, YSYEKL. V gave up 3 bases and J gave up 6 bases, with 2 bases separating them. CDR3 loop: CASSHAGELFF. In DNA, the CDR3 is TGCGCCAGCAGCCACGCCGGGGAGCTGTTTTTT.

V is TRBV2 and J is TRBJ1-5, with a weak D call TRBD1 (5 bases). Germline loops: CDR1 SNHLY, CDR2 FYNNEI. V lost 4 bases and J lost 4, with 11 bases in between. The CDR3 sequence is 14 residues long. Here the CDR3 DNA reads TGTGCCAGCAGTGCTGACAGAAAAAATCAGCCCCAGCATTTT. This sequence encodes CASSADRKNQPQHF.

The V call is TRBV4-2, the J call TRBJ1-2; D not resolved. CDR1 is LGHNA, CDR2 YNFKEQ, per germline. Trimming removed 0 bases at V and 4 bases at J, with 15 bases between. The CDR3 extends over 16 amino acids. The chain's CDR3 is CASSQDEAGSGYGYTF. CDR3 DNA: TGTGCCAGCAGCCAAGATGAGGCAGGCTCTGGCTATGGCTACACCTTC.

This clonotype was counted between two and nine times. CDR3 in amino acids: CASSLAQRGSETQYF. The DNA for the CDR3 is TGTGCCAGCAGCTTAGCCCAACGGGGTTCAGAGACCCAGTACTTC. The rearrangement joins TRBV7-9 to TRBJ2-5; weak D call: TRBD2 (5 bases). The CDR3 extends over 15 amino acids. Germline assignment: CDR1 SEHNR and CDR2 FQNEAQ (reference sequence). Trimming took 0 bases from V and 4 from J, leaving 12 bases between them.

This chain links TRBV12-3 or TRBV12-4 with TRBJ2-7; D possibly corresponds to TRBD1 (6 bases). The CDR3 is made up of 15 amino acids. Trimming removed 5 bases at V and 6 bases at J, with 20 bases between. The CDR3 reads CASSPLGHRPAEQYF. CDR3 nucleotide sequence: TGTGCCAGCAGTCCCCTGGGACATAGGCCGGCCGAGCAGTACTTC.

This clonotype was detected a few times. The chain has TRBV7-8 and TRBJ1-4; D is ambiguous. The V gene lost 5 bases and the J gene lost 2 bases, with 9 bases spanning the gap. Germline V CDR1 and CDR2: SGHVS, FQNEAQ. This CDR3 is 14 amino acids long. The CDR3 reads CASSPRWTNEKLFF. CDR3 nucleotide sequence: TGTGCCAGCAGCCCAAGATGGACTAATGAAAAACTGTTTTTT. The whole variable domain, remainder taken from reference TRBV7-8 and TRBJ1-4, is GAGVSQSPRYKVAKRGQDVALRCDPISGHVSLFWYQQALGQGPEFLTYFQNEAQLDKSGLPSDRFFAERPEGSVSTLKIQRTQQEDSAVYLCASSPRWTNEKLFFGSGTQLSVL.